The next 10 T cell receptor beta chains were all read from a single sample in a study of T cells in Graves' hyperthyroidism and ophthalmopathy. RNA transcripts yielded amplified TCR beta CDR3 regions. When the TCR CDR3 underwent first-round RT-PCR, the HTBI primer set was used. TCRdb passed the multiplex PCR reads through MiXCR, listing each CDR3 protein once. Of roughly 720,000 distinct CDR3 sequences in the sample, about 18% were seen once. The sample comprised blood. Receptors were obtained from a middle-aged man with Graves' hyperthyroidism.

In this sample, this clonotype turned up a few times. The rearrangement uses TRBV27 and TRBJ1-6, with unresolved D. Looked up from germline, CDR1 is MNHEY and CDR2 is SMNVEV (reference sequence). V was cut by 4 bases and J by 8 bases, with 9 bases left in between. The CDR3 spans 13 residues. The CDR3 spells CASSSTPYSPLHF. The CDR3 region has the DNA TGTGCCAGCAGTTCGACCCCGTATTCACCCCTCCACTTT.

The chain joins TRBV28 to TRBJ1-2; 8 bases are shared with TRBD1. V gave up 7 bases and J gave up 4 bases; unmatched junction bases: 11. Germline V gene data show CDR1 as MDHEN and CDR2 as SYDVKM. The length of the CDR3 is 15 residues. CDR3 region: CASTLSLRGPYGYTF. CDR3 sequence (DNA): TGTGCCAGCACCCTCTCCCTCAGGGGGCCCTATGGCTACACCTTC.

Concerning this clonotype itself: Its ends do not fully match the called genes, so a read error is possible. CDR3 loop: CSAFGSNNSPLHF. CDR3 DNA sequence: TGCAGTGCGTTTGGCTCCAATAATTCACCCCTCCACTTT. The chain is built from TRBV20-1 and TRBJ1-6; D is uncertain. Germline-derived CDR1 and CDR2 are DFQATT and SNEGSKA (reference sequence). This CDR3 comprises 13 residues.

The V call is TRBV20-1, the J call TRBJ2-3, with 11 bases matching TRBD1. The CDR3 loop spans 14 amino acids. The V gene end was trimmed by 5 bases and the J gene end by 5 bases; junction bases not matched to a gene: 6. In germline, CDR1 is DFQATT, CDR2 SNEGSKA (reference sequence). The chain's CDR3 is CSALDRGRKDTQYF. Written as DNA, the CDR3 is TGCAGTGCTTTGGACAGGGGGCGGAAAGATACGCAGTATTTT.

The chain recombines TRBV3-1 with TRBJ1-3, with D tentatively TRBD1 (6 bases). The CDR3 is made up of 16 amino acids. Germline V CDR1 and CDR2: LGHDT, YNNKEL (reference sequence). The V and J ends lost 0 bases and 4 bases respectively, with 13 bases between them. The CDR3: CASSQDLGAGGNTIYF. The CDR3 region has the DNA TGTGCCAGCAGCCAAGACTTGGGGGCAGGGGGAAACACCATATATTTT. The full variable domain, its missing parts supplied by reference TRBV3-1 and TRBJ1-3, is DTAVSQTPKYLVTQMGNDKSIKCEQNLGHDTMYWYKQDSKKFLKIMFSYNNKELIINETVPNRFSPKSPDKAHLNLHINSLELGDSAVYFCASSQDLGAGGNTIYFGEGSWLTVV.

This clonotype was observed at least ten times. This rearrangement joins TRBV30 to TRBJ2-1; D might be TRBD1 (6 bases). V lost 0 bases and J 3 bases, leaving 12 bases between the germline ends. CDR3 length: 15 amino acids. Germline V gene sequence: CDR1 GTSNPN, CDR2 SVGIG (reference sequence). The CDR3 DNA reads TGTGCCTGGAGTGTTACGCAGGGGCTCTACAATGAGCAGTTCTTC. Translating it yields CAWSVTQGLYNEQFF.

The rearrangement uses TRBV12-3 or TRBV12-4 and TRBJ1-2, with no clear D. Trimming pared 5 bases from V and 8 bases from J, leaving 12 bases between. This CDR3 has 12 amino acids. The CDR3 loop is CASSINVEGYTF. In DNA form, the CDR3 reads TGTGCCAGCAGTATCAACGTAGAAGGCTACACCTTC.

This clonotype was picked up many times. The J gene is TRBJ2-2, the V gene TRBV24-1; possibly TRBD1 for D (5 bases). CDR1 is KGHDR and CDR2 is SFDVKD in the germline V gene. V gave up 2 bases and J gave up 4 bases, with 10 bases separating them. The CDR3 consists of 15 residues. Here the CDR3 DNA reads TGTGCCACCAGTGATTCGGGCAGGGCCACCGGGGAGCTGTTTTTT. As protein: CATSDSGRATGELFF.

This chain joins TRBV6-5 and TRBJ2-1, with a tentative D call TRBD1 (6 bases). The CDR3 is made up of 17 amino acids. Trimming stripped 0 bases from V and 1 base from J, with 13 bases between. Germline V gene data show CDR1 as MNHEY and CDR2 as SVGAGI. CDR3 loop: CASSYSGAPLSYNEQFF. CDR3 bases: TGTGCCAGCAGTTACTCGGGGGCTCCCCTTTCCTACAATGAGCAGTTCTTC.

CDR3 DNA sequence: TGTGCCAGCAGTGAAGGGGGGGTTTATGCAACTAATGAAAAACTGTTTTTT. This gives the protein CASSEGGVYATNEKLFF. The gene calls are TRBV2 and TRBJ1-4, with a possible D match to TRBD1 (5 bases). Trimming cost V 1 base and J 0 bases, with 12 bases left between them. CDR1 and CDR2 (germline): SNHLY, FYNNEI. The CDR3 has 17 amino acids.